This is a list of T cell receptor beta chains from one sample in a study of OX40 agonist ivuxolimab in advanced cancers. Some clones are missing from TCRdb's copy, which holds only in-frame ones; the method was immunoSEQ multiplex PCR. Of roughly 77,000 clones listed, 80% to 95% are singletons. The material was CD4+ or CD8+ T cells sorted from blood, obtained in a trial of the OX40 agonist ivuxolimab. The receptors here all came from an adult with an advanced solid tumor such as melanoma, head and neck, liver or kidney cancer. CDR3s include the opening cysteine and the closing phenylalanine or tryptophan. The D gene is left open where the match is weak.

TRBV19	16	TRBD2	TRBJ2-3	CASSLRLAGSTDTQYF	TGTGCCAGTAGTCTTCGACTAGCGGGTAGCACAGATACGCAGTATTTT
TRBV7-8	14	-	TRBJ1-2	CASSLDAGNYGYTF	TGTGCCAGCAGCTTGGACGCCGGTAACTATGGCTACACCTTC
TRBV11-2	15	TRBD1	TRBJ1-2	CASSTFTGGGYGYTF	TGTGCCAGCAGCACCTTCACAGGGGGGGGATATGGCTACACCTTC
TRBV27	16	TRBD2	TRBJ2-5	CASRLAGGLGGETQYF	TGTGCCAGCAGACTAGCGGGGGGGCTAGGCGGAGAGACCCAGTACTTC
TRBV6-6	15	TRBD1	TRBJ2-1	CASSYSVDRVNEQFF	TGTGCCAGCAGTTACTCGGTAGACAGGGTAAATGAGCAGTTCTTC
TRBV5-1	16	-	TRBJ2-2	CASRPPRTTYTGELFF	TGCGCCAGCAGGCCCCCCCGGACAACCTACACCGGGGAGCTGTTTTTT
TRBV30	18	TRBD1	TRBJ2-5	CAWSVLPPGTGGQETQYF	TGTGCCTGGAGTGTTCTGCCCCCCGGGACAGGCGGGCAAGAGACCCAGTACTTC
TRBV5-6	17	TRBD1	TRBJ1-5	CASSFRGGLMVNQPQHF	TGTGCCAGCAGCTTTAGAGGGGGCTTGATGGTTAATCAGCCCCAGCATTTT
TRBV6-1	13	-	TRBJ2-3	CASMRGGTDTQYF	TGTGCCAGCATGAGGGGGGGCACAGATACGCAGTATTTT
TRBV5-6	14	-	TRBJ2-7	CASTKAGRYYEQYF	TGTGCCAGCACCAAGGCAGGGCGCTACTACGAGCAGTACTTC
TRBV6-6	13	TRBD1	TRBJ1-2	CASSLTGRYGYTF	TGTGCCAGCAGCCTGACAGGGCGCTATGGCTACACCTTC
TRBV27	15	-	TRBJ1-1	CASSLSPGGNTEAFF	TGTGCCAGCAGTTTATCGCCGGGTGGGAACACTGAAGCTTTCTTT